This T cell receptor (beta chain) was sequenced for a study of early T cells in non-severe SARS-CoV-2 infection. Across the whole study: The study sequenced bulk RNA from unsorted whole blood, with chains unpaired.

CDR3 length: 17 residues. The V and J ends lost 3 bases and 0 bases respectively, with 18 bases between them. Germline assignment: CDR1 SGHNT and CDR2 YENEEA. This clonotype was recorded at least ten times. Its antigen is not identified. The study, taken as a whole, reports: Matching against VDJdb likely underestimated virus-specific expansions, favoring anti-spike CD8.

Researchers attached unique molecular identifiers to individual cDNA molecules. Via MiXCR, TCRdb re-called the 5' RACE reads, giving one row per CDR3 protein. The table has 53,000 or so distinct CDR3 sequences, 9.5% to 15% seen once. The chain combines TRBV11-3 with TRBJ2-7, with D possibly TRBD1 on 6 matching bases. The material was whole blood, obtained at baseline. The TCR sequence derives from an adult who was a healthcare worker with PCR-confirmed SARS-CoV-2 infection or an uninfected control (not recorded which). The CDR3 here is CASSLGIQGKASYEQYF. In nucleotides, the CDR3 is TGTGCCAGCAGCTTGGGGATACAGGGAAAGGCCTCCTACGAGCAGTACTTC. Full variable domain (rest looked up from reference TRBV11-3 and TRBJ2-7): EAGVVQSPRYKIIEKKQPVAFWCNPISGHNTLYWYLQNLGQGPELLIRYENEEAVDDSQLPKDRFSAERLKGVDSTLKIQPAELGDSAVYLCASSLGIQGKASYEQYFGPGTRLTVT.